The text below deals with one TCR beta chain. All donors were Caucasian adults living in Nashville, Tennessee. The CDR3 runs to 15 residues. The V segment lost 8 bases and the J segment 1 base; nucleotides outside the gene matches: 9. CDR1 and CDR2 (germline): MNHNS, SASEGT. This specimen belongs to a study of shared clonotypes between healthy human individuals. Investigators spread the genomic DNA of each subset evenly over several immunoSEQ plates. As handled by the study authors: ImmunoSEQ sequences covered only the junction and lacked quality scores; filtering therefore differed. Method: immunoSEQ multiplex PCR; TCRdb's copy keeps in-frame clones and lacks some. That table furnishes V, J and clone size, whereas the DNA furnished D and trimming. The data show roughly 640,000 clones, approximately 97% seen once.

This clonotype was sampled from a woman in her 30s in good health. The sample comprised naive CD4+ T cells sorted from blood. The subset: CD45RA+ positively selected. The chain combines TRBV6-1 with TRBJ2-7, with 9 bases aligning to TRBD1. The CDR3 protein is CASGTGPGGSYEQYF. CDR3 DNA: TGTGCCAGCGGGACAGGGCCTGGGGGTTCCTACGAGCAGTACTTC.